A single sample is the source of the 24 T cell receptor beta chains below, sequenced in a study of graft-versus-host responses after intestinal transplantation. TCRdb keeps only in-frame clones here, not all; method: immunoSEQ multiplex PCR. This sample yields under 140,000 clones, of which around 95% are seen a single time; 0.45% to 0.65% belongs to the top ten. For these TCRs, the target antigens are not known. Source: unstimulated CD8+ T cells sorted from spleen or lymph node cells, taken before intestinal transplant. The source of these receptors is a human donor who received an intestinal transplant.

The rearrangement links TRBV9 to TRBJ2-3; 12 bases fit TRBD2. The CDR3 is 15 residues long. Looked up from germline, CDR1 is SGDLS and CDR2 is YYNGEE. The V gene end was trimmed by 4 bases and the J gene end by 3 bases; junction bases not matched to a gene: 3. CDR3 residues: CASSLTSGSTDTQYF. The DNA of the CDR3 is TGTGCCAGCAGCCTGACTAGCGGGAGTACAGATACGCAGTATTTT.

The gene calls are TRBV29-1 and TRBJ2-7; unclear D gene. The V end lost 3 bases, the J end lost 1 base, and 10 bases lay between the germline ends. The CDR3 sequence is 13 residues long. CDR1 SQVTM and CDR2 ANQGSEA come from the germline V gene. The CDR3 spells CSVEMDGSYEQYF. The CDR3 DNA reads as TGCAGCGTTGAGATGGACGGATCCTACGAGCAGTACTTC.

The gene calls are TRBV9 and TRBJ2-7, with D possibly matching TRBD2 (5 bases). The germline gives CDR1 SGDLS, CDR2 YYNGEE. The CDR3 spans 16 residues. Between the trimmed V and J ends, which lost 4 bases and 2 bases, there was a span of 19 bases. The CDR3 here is CASSQRKGGSPYEQYF. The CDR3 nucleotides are TGTGCCAGCAGCCAAAGGAAGGGTGGGAGCCCCTACGAGCAGTACTTC.

This CDR3 reads CASSPGLAGEGQETQYF. Written as DNA, the CDR3 is TGTGCCAGCAGCCCGGGACTAGCGGGAGAGGGCCAAGAGACCCAGTACTTC. The chain joins TRBV7-9 to TRBJ2-5, with 14 bases that match TRBD2. Germline CDR1 SEHNR, CDR2 FQNEAQ (reference sequence). Germline trimming cut 5 bases from V and 1 base from J; bases unmatched to any gene: 6. The length of the CDR3 is 17 residues.

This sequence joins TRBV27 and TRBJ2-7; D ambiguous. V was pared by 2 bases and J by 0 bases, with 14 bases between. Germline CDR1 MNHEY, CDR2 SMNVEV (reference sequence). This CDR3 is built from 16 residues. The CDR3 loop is CASSLVTALSSYEQYF. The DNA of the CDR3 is TGTGCCAGCAGTTTAGTCACAGCCCTTAGCTCCTACGAGCAGTACTTC.

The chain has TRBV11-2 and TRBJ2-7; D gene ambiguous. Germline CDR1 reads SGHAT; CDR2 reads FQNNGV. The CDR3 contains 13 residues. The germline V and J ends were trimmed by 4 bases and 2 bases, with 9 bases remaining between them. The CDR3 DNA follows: TGTGCCAGCAGCTCTCACAACACCTACGAGCAGTACTTC. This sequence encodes CASSSHNTYEQYF.

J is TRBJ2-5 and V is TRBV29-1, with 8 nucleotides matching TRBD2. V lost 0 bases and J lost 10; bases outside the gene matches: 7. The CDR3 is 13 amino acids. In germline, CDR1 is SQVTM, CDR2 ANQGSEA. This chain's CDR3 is CSVEDRASGFQYF. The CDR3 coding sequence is TGCAGCGTTGAAGATCGGGCTAGCGGGTTCCAGTACTTC.

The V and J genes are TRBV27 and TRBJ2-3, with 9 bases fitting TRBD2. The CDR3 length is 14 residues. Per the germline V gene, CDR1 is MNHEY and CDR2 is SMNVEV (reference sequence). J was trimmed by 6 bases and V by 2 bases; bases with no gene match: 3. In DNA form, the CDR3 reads TGTGCCAGCAGTTTAGCGGGAGGGGGGGATACGCAGTATTTT. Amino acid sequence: CASSLAGGGDTQYF.

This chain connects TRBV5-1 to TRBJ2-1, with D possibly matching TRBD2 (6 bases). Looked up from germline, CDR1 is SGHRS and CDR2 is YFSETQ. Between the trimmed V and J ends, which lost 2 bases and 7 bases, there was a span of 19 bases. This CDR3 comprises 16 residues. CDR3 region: CASSLVSGRTGNEQFF. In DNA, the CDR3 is TGCGCCAGCAGCTTAGTTAGCGGACGTACCGGTAATGAGCAGTTCTTC.

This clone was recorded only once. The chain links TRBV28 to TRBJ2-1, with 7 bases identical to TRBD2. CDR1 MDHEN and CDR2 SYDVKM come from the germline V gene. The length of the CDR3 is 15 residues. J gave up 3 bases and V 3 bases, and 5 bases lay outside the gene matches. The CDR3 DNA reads TGTGCCAGCAGTTTCGGGGACTATGGCTACAATGAGCAGTTCTTC. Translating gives CASSFGDYGYNEQFF.

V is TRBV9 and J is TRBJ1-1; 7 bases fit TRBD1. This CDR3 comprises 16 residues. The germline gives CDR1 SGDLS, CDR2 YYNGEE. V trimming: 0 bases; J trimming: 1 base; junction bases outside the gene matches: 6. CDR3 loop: CASSVEGARGNTEAFF. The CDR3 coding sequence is TGTGCCAGCAGCGTAGAGGGGGCGAGGGGGAACACTGAAGCTTTCTTT.

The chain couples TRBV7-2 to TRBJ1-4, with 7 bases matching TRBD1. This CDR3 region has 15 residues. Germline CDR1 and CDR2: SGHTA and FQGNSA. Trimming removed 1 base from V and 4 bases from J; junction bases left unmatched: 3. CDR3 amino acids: CASSLGGGGNEKLFF. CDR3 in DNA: TGTGCCAGCAGCTTAGGAGGGGGCGGTAATGAAAAACTGTTTTTT.

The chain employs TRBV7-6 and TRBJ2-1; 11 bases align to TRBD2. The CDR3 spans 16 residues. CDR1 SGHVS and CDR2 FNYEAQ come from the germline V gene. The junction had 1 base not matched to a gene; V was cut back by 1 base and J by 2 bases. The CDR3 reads CASSLVLAGAYNEQFF. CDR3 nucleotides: TGTGCCAGCAGCTTAGTACTAGCGGGAGCCTACAATGAGCAGTTCTTC.

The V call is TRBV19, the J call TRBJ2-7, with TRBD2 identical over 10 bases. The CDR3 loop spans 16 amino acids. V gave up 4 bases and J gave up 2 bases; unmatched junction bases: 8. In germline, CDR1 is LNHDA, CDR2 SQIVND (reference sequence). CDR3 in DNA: TGTGCCAGTAGTACGGGGACTAGCGTATTGACCTACGAGCAGTACTTC. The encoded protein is CASSTGTSVLTYEQYF.

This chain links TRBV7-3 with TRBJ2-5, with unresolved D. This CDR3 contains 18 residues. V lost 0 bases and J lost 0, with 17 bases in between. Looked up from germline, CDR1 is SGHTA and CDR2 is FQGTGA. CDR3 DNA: TGTGCCAGCAGCTTAACGGGTTTATCTAGAAATCACCAAGAGACCCAGTACTTC. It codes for CASSLTGLSRNHQETQYF.

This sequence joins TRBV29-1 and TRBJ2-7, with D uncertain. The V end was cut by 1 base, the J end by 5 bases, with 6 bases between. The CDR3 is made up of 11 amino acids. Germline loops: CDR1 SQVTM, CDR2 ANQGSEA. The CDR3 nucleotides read TGCAGCGTTGAAGGAGGCAACGAGCAGTACTTC. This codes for CSVEGGNEQYF.

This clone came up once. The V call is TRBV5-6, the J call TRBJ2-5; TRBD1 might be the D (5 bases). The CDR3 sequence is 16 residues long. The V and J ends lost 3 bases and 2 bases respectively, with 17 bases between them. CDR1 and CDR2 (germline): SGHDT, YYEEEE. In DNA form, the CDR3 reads TGTGCCAGCAGCTCCCCGCCCGTGGGGCGGCAAGAGACCCAGTACTTC. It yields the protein CASSSPPVGRQETQYF. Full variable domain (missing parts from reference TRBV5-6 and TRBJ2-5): DAGVTQSPTHLIKTRGQQVTLRCSPKSGHDTVSWYQQALGQGPQFIFQYYEEEERQRGNFPDRFSGHQFPNYSSELNVNALLLGDSALYLCASSSPPVGRQETQYFGPGTRLLVL.

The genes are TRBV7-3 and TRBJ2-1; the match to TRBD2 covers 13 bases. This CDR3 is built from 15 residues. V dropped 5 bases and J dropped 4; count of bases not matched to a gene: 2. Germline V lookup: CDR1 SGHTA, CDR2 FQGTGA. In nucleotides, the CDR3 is TGTGCCAGCAGCCTGGGACTAGCGGGGTACAATGAGCAGTTCTTC. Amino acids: CASSLGLAGYNEQFF.

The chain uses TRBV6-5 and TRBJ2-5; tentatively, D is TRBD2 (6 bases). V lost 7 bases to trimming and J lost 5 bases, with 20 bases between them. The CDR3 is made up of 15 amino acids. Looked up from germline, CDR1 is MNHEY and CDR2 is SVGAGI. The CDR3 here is CASTQSSSVWETQYF. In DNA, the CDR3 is TGTGCCAGCACCCAATCGTCTAGCGTGTGGGAGACCCAGTACTTC.

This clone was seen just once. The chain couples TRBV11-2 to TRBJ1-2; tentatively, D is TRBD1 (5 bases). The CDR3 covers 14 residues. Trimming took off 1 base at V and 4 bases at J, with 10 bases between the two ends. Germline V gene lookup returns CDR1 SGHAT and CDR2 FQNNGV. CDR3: CASSLVGDSYGYTF. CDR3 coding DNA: TGTGCCAGCAGCTTAGTCGGCGACAGCTATGGCTACACCTTC.

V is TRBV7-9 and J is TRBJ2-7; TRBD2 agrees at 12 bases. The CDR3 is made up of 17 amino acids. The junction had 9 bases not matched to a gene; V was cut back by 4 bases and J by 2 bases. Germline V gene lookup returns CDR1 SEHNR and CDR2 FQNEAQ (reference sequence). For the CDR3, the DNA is TGTGCCAGCAGCTCTGAGACTAGCGGGAGAGGGACCTACGAGCAGTACTTC. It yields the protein CASSSETSGRGTYEQYF.

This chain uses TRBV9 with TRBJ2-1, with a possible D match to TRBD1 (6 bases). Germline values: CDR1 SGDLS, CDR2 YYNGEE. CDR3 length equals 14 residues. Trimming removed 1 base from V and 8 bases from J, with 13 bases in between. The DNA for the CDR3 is TGTGCCAGCAGCGTATATTATCGGACAGATGAGCAGTTCTTC. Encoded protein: CASSVYYRTDEQFF.

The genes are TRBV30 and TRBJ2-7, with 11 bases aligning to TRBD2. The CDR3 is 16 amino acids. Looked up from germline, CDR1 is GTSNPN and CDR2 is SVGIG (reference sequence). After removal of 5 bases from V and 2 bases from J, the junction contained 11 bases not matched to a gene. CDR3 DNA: TGTGCCTGGGCCATCCCTAGCGGGAGGAGTACCTACGAGCAGTACTTC. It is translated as CAWAIPSGRSTYEQYF.

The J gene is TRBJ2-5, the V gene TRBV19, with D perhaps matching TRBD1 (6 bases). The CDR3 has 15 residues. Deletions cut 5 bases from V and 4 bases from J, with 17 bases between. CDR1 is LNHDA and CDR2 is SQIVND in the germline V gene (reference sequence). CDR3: CASSLTQGGPETQYF. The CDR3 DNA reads TGTGCCAGTAGTCTAACTCAAGGGGGTCCAGAGACCCAGTACTTC.